The 6 T cell receptor beta chains presented below share a single source sample, sequenced in a study of T cells expressing NK-cell markers (dated by TCRdb to 2018 to 2020). Libraries came from 5' RACE. Reads for this sample came from an Illumina HiSeq 2000. TCRdb reprocessed the reads; each CDR3 protein sequence makes one entry, and DNA is unavailable. The record for this sample contains a few hundred thousand distinct CDR3 sequences. 3.5% to 4.5% of the sample goes to the ten largest clones. Sample: blood T cells: a sorted CD56 or NKG2C T cell subset, CD4+ or CD8+ T cells, or bulk PBMC T cells (not recorded which). The receptors stem from a man aged 18 to 35 in good health. Donor details come from another sample of the same person, matched by shared clones.

V and J are TRBV20-1 and TRBJ2-7; the TCRdb call, TRBD1, lacks DNA for checking. Germline values: CDR1 DFQATT, CDR2 SNEGSKA (reference sequence). CDR3 size: 12 residues. The CDR3 region is CSAQLGAYEQYF.

The chain couples TRBV5-1 to TRBJ2-7; TCRdb's assignment of TRBD1 cannot be checked, as there is no DNA. The germline CDR1 and CDR2 sequences are SGHRS and YFSETQ. The CDR3 has 15 residues. This CDR3 reads CASSLETGASLEQYF.

V gene TRBV5-1 combines with J gene TRBJ2-6; the TRBD1 assignment by TCRdb is unverifiable without DNA. Germline-derived CDR1 and CDR2 are SGHRS and YFSETQ. This CDR3 is built from 16 residues. The CDR3 sequence is CATSGTVGSGANVLTF.

V gene TRBV4-2 combines with J gene TRBJ2-1. Germline loops: CDR1 LGHNA, CDR2 YNFKEQ. This CDR3 has 13 amino acids. The CDR3 sequence is CASSQGLEAEQFF.

This chain joins TRBV25-1 and TRBJ2-2; TCRdb reports TRBD2, a call that lacks DNA to check it against. The CDR3 is 14 residues long. Germline V lookup: CDR1 MGHDK, CDR2 SYGVNS. The CDR3 sequence is CASSISSSAGELFF.

This chain connects TRBV5-1 to TRBJ1-5; the D call of TRBD1 rests on TCRdb alone, since no DNA is present to check it. This CDR3 region has 13 residues. Per germline, CDR1 SGHRS and CDR2 YFSETQ. CDR3: CASSLTGDQPQHF.